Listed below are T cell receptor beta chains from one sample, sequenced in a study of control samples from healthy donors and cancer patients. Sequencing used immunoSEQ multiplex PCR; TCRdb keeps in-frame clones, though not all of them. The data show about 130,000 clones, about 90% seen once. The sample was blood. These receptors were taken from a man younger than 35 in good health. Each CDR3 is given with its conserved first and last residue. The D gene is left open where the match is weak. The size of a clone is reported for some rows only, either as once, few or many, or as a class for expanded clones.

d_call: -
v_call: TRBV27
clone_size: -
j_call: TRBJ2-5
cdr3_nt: TGTGCCAGCAGTTCAACCCCCTTAGCCCTTGAGACCCAGTACTTC
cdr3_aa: CASSSTPLALETQYF

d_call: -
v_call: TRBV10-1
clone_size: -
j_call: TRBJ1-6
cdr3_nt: TGCGCCAGCAGTGCAAGCTCCTATAATTCACCCCTCCACTTT
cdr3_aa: CASSASSYNSPLHF

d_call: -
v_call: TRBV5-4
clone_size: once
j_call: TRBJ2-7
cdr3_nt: TGTGCCAGCAGCTTGCTGGGGAGTGCCCTCGTAGGCTACGAGCAGTACTTC
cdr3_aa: CASSLLGSALVGYEQYF

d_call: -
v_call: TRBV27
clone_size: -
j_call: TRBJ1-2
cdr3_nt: TGTGCCAGCAGTTTCGGACAGCACCCTAACTATGGCTACACCTTC
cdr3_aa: CASSFGQHPNYGYTF

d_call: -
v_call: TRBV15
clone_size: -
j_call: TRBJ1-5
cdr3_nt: TGTGCCACCAGCAAAGAGGGGGATGCTCAGCCCCAGCATTTT
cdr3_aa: CATSKEGDAQPQHF

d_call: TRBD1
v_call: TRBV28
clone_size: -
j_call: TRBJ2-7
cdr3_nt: TGTGCCAGCACCCCCCCCGGGACAGGGTACGAGCAGTACTTC
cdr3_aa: CASTPPGTGYEQYF

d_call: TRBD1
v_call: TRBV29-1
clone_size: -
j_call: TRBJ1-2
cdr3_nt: TGCAGCGTTAGCCACGGGACAGCCTATGGCTACACCTTC
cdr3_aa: CSVSHGTAYGYTF

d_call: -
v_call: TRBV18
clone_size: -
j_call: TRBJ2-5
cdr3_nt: TGTGCCAGCTCCCACAACGGAGGGGAAGAGACCCAGTACTTC
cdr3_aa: CASSHNGGEETQYF

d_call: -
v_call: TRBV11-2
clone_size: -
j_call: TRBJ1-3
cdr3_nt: TGTGCCAGCAGTTTTCCGGGACCGCGCTCTGGAAACACCATATATTTT
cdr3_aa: CASSFPGPRSGNTIYF

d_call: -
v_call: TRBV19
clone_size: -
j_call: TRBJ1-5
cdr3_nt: TGTGCCAGTAGTATATACAGGGAGGGAGGATATAGCAATCAGCCCCAGCATTTT
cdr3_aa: CASSIYREGGYSNQPQHF

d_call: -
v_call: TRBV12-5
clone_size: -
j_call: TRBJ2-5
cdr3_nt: TGTGCTAGTGGTTTGGAGGAGGTAGAAGAGACCCAGTACTTC
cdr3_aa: CASGLEEVEETQYF

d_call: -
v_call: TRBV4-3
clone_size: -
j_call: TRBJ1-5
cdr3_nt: TGCGCCAGCAGCGGCGGGGGTAATCAGCCCCAGCATTTT
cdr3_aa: CASSGGGNQPQHF

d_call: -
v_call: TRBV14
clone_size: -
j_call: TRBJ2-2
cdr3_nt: TGTGCCAGCAGCCCCTTGGGGCCGGGTTCCACCGGGGAGCTGTTTTTT
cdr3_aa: CASSPLGPGSTGELFF

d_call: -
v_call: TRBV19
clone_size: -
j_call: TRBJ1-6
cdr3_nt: TGTGCCAGTAGTTTTGGGGGCGCGGATTCACCCCTCCACTTT
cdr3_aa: CASSFGGADSPLHF

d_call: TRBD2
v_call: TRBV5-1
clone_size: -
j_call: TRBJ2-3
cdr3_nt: TGCGCCAGCAGCTTGGGATCTAGCGGTCATACGCAGTATTTT
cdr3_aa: CASSLGSSGHTQYF

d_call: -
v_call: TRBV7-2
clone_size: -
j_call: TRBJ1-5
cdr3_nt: TGTGCCAGCAGCTCCGTAGACTCTGGCAATCAGCCCCAGCATTTT
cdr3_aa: CASSSVDSGNQPQHF

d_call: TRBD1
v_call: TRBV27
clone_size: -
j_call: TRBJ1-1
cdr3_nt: TGTGCCAGCAGTTTATCCGGACAGGGTTCAAACACTGAAGCTTTCTTT
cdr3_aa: CASSLSGQGSNTEAFF

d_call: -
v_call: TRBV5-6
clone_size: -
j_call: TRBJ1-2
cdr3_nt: TGTGCCAGCAGGCCAACAGGGCTCTATGGCTACACCTTC
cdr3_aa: CASRPTGLYGYTF

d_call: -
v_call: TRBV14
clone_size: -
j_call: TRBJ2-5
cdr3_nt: TGTGCCAGCAGCCAAGAGGAATTCCAAGAGACCCAGTACTTC
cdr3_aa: CASSQEEFQETQYF

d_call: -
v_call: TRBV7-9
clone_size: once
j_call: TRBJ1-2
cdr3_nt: TGTGCCAGCAGCTTATGGGGCAGGAATACAAGCTTC
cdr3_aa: CASSLWGRNTSF

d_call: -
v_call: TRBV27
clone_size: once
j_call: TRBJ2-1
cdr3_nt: TGTGCCAGCAGTTTATCGGTGAGCTCCTACAATGAGCAGTTCTTC
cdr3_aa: CASSLSVSSYNEQFF

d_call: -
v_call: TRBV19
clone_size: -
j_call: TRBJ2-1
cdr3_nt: TGTGCCACTAGTATGCGGTCGTTCGGTGAGCAGTTCTTC
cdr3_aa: CATSMRSFGEQFF

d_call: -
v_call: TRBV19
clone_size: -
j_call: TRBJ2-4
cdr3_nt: TGTGCCAGTAGTATTGTGAGCGGTGGAAACATTCAGTACTTC
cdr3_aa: CASSIVSGGNIQYF

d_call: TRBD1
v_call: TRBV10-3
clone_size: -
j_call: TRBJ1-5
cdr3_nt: TGTGCCATCAGTGAGTACAGGACAGGGGACAATCAGCCCCAGCATTTT
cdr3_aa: CAISEYRTGDNQPQHF

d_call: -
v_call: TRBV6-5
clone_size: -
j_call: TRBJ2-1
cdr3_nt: TGTGCCAGCAGGGCGGGTGGAACTCACAATGAGCAGTTCTTC
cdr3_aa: CASRAGGTHNEQFF

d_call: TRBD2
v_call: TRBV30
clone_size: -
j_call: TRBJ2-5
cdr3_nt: TGTGCCTGGAGTCCATACTCCGGCGGGGAGGGTCAAGGGACCCAGTACTTC
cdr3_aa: CAWSPYSGGEGQGTQYF

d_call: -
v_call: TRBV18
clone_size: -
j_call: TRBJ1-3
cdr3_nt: TGTGCCAGCTCACCCTTCCGGGATCTACCGACTGGAAACACCATATATTTT
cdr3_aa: CASSPFRDLPTGNTIYF

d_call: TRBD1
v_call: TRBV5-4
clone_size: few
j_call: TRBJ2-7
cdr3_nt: TGTGCCAGCAGCTTGGTAGGGGGCCACGAGCAGTACTTC
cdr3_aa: CASSLVGGHEQYF

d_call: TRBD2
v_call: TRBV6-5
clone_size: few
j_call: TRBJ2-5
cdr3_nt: TGTGCCAGCAGTTACCTAGCGGGAGGTAGGGAGACCCAGTACTTC
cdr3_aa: CASSYLAGGRETQYF

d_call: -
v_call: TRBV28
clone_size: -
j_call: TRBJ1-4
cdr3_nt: TGTGCCAGCAACCCGCCGGGACTATCTAATGAAAAACTGTTTTTT
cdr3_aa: CASNPPGLSNEKLFF

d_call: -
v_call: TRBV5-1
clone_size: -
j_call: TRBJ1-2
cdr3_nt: TGCGCCAGCAGGGGGTACGGACCGGCTTCAGGCTACACCTTC
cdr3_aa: CASRGYGPASGYTF

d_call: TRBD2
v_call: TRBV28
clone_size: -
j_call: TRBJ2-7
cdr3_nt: TGTGCCAGCAGTTCCAGGGGGGAGTCGGGACTAGCGGTCTACGAGCAGTACTTC
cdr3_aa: CASSSRGESGLAVYEQYF

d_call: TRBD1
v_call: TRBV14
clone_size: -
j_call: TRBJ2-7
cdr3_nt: TGTGCCAGCAGCCAACAACGGACAGGGACCGCCGAGCAGTACTTC
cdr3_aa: CASSQQRTGTAEQYF

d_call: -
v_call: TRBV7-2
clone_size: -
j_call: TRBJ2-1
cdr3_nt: TGTGCCAGCAGCTCCACAGGGAATGAGCAGTTCTTC
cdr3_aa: CASSSTGNEQFF

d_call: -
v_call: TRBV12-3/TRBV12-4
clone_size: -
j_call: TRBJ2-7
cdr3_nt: TGTGCCAGCAGTCCCACAGGGAGCGAGCAGTACTTC
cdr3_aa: CASSPTGSEQYF

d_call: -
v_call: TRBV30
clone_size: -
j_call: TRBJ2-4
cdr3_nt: TGTGCCTGGATTTTACCGGGGGCTAAAAACATTCAGTACTTC
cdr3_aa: CAWILPGAKNIQYF

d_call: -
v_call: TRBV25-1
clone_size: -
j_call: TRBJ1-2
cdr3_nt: TGTGCCAGCAGTGACCACTCCCGGGGTGGCTACACCTTC
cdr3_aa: CASSDHSRGGYTF

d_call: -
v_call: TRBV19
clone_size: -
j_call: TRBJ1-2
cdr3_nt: TGTGCCAGTAGTATGGGACAAGCTCCTAACTATGGCTACACCTTC
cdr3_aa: CASSMGQAPNYGYTF

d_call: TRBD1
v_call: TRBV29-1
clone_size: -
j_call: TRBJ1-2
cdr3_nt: TGCAGCGATGGAGGACAGGCTCACTATGGCTACACCTTC
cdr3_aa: CSDGGQAHYGYTF

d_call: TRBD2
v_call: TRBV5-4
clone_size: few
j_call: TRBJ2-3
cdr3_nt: TGTGCCAGCAGCCCGGGACTAGCGGACACAGATACGCAGTATTTT
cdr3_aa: CASSPGLADTDTQYF

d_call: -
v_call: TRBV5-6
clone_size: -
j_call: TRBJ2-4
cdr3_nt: TGTGCCAGCAGCTTCAGATTCCAAAACATTCAGTACTTC
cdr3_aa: CASSFRFQNIQYF

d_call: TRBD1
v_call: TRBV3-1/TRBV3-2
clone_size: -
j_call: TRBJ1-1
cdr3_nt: TGTGCCAGCAGAGCCCCCGGGACAGAGAACACTGAAGCTTTCTTT
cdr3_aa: CASRAPGTENTEAFF

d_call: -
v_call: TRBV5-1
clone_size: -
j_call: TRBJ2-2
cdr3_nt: TGCGCCAGCAGCGAGGACTATCCTACCGGGGAGCTGTTTTTT
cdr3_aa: CASSEDYPTGELFF

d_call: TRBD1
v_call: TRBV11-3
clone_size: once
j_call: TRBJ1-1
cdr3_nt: TGTGCCAGCAGCGGCGGACAGGGTCGGGCGATGAACACTGAAGCTTTCTTT
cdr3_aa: CASSGGQGRAMNTEAFF

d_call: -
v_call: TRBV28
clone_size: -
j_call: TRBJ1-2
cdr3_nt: TGTGCCAGCAGTTTGCGACAGGAGGATGGCTACACCTTC
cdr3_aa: CASSLRQEDGYTF

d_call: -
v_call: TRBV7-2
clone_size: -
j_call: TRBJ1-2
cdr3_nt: TGTGCCAGCAGCTTAGTCGGGGGCGATTTTGGCTACACCTTC
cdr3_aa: CASSLVGGDFGYTF

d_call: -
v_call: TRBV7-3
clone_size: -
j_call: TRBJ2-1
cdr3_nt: TGTGCCAGCAGCCTACGTACCGGGAGAGGAGCCTACAATGAGCAGTTCTTC
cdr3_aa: CASSLRTGRGAYNEQFF

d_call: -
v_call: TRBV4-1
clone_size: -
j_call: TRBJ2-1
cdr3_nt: TGCGCCAGCAGCCTACGGCACAATGAGCAGTTCTTC
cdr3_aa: CASSLRHNEQFF

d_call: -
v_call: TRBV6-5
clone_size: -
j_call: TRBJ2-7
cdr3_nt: TGTGCCAGCAGCGGAGCGGAGAGCTCCTACGAGCAGTACTTC
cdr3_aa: CASSGAESSYEQYF

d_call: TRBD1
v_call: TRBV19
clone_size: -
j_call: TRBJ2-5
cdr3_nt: TGTGCCACGACAGGGGGCCGGGAGACCCAGTACTTC
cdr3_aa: CATTGGRETQYF

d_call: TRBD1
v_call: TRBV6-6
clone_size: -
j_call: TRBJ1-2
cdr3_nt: TGTGCCAGCAGAATCGGACAGGCCTATGGCTACACCTTC
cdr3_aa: CASRIGQAYGYTF

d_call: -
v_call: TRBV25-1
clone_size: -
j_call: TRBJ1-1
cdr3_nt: TGTGCCAGCAGGGTGAACACTGAAGCTTTCTTT
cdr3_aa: CASRVNTEAFF

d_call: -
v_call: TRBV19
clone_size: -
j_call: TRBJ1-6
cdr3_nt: TGTGCCAGTAGTGAGACGGCTCATAATTCACCCCTCCACTTT
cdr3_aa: CASSETAHNSPLHF

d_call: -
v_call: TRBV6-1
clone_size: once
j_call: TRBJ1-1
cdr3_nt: TGTGCCAGCAGTGAACACATGGGGGCTCTGAACACTGAAGCTTTCTTT
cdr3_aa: CASSEHMGALNTEAFF

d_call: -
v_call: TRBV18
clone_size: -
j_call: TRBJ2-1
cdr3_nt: TGTGCCAGCTCACCAAAACCTCCCGGAATTATCAATGAGCAGTTCTTC
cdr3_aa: CASSPKPPGIINEQFF

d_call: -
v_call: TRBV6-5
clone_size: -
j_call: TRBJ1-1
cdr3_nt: TGTGCCAGCAGTCAACAGGGTCGTACTGAAGCTTTCTTT
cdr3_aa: CASSQQGRTEAFF

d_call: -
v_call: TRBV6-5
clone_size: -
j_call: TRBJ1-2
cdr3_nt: TGTGCCAGCAGTTACTCCGGCCCGGTGGGAGGCTACACCTTC
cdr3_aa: CASSYSGPVGGYTF

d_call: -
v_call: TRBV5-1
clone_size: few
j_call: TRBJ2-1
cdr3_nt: TGCGCCAGCTCCCGGGACACTTCCTACAATGAGCAGTTCTTC
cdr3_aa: CASSRDTSYNEQFF

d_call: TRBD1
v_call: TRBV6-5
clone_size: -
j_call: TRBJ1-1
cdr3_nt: TGTGCCAGCAGTTACTTAGGGACAGGGATGAACACTGAAGCTTTCTTT
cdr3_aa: CASSYLGTGMNTEAFF

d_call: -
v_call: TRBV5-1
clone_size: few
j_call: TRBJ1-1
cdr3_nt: TGCGCCAGCAGCTTGGGGGGACAGAACACTGAAGCTTTCTTT
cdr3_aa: CASSLGGQNTEAFF